This T cell receptor (beta chain) comes out of a study of T cells in narcolepsy. Assay: immunoSEQ multiplex PCR; the TCRdb copy retains only in-frame clones and omits some. The sample consists of approximately 30,000 clones, 65% to 85% of them appearing once. Study observations and caveats: In some patient and control memory CD4+ samples, autoreactive clones were absent. Reportedly, autoreactive clonotypes were serially detected in patients' blood but not controls'.

Concerning this clone: Its antigen is currently unknown.

Per germline, CDR1 MNHEY and CDR2 SVGAGI. Trimming removed 2 bases from V and 3 bases from J, with 2 bases in between. This CDR3 has 11 amino acids. The TCR was taken from a human donor in good health. Material: memory (CD45RA-) CD4+ T cells from blood. The rearrangement joins TRBV6-5 to TRBJ2-7; D gene uncertain. The CDR3 bases are TGTGCCAGCAGTTACAACTACGAGCAGTACTTC. Protein product: CASSYNYEQYF.